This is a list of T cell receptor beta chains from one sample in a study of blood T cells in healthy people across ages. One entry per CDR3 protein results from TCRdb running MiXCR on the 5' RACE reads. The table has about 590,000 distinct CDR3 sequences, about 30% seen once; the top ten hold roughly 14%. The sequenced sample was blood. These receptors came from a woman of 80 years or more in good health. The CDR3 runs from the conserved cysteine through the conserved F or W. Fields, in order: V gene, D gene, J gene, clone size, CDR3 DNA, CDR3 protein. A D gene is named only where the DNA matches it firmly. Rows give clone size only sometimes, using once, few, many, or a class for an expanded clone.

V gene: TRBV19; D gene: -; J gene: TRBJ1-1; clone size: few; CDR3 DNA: TGTGCCAGTAGTATAGGGGGAGTGGGAGGAAACACTGAAGCTTTCTTT; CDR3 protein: CASSIGGVGGNTEAFF
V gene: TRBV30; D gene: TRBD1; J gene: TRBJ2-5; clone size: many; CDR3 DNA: TGTGCCTGGAGGCCGACTCGGACGCAGGGGGCCCAGTACTTC; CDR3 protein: CAWRPTRTQGAQYF
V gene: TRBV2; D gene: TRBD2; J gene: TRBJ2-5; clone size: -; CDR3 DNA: TGTGTCGGCTCTAGCGGGGAGTACCAAGAGACCCAGTACTTC; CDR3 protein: CVGSSGEYQETQYF
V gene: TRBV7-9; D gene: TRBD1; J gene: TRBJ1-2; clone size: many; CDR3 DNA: TGTGCCAGCAGCTTAACCGGTCTAGGGACAGACTATGGCTACACCTTC; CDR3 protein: CASSLTGLGTDYGYTF
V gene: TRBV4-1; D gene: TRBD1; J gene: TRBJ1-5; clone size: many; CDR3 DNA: TGCGCCAGCAGCCAAGCGGGACAGTTAGAGGGTCAGCCCCAGCATTTT; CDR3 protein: CASSQAGQLEGQPQHF
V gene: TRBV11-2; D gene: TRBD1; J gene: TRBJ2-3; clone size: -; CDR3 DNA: TGTACCAGCAGCCCAAGGGGGCCCAGCACAGATACGCGGTATTTT; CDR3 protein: CTSSPRGPSTDTRYF
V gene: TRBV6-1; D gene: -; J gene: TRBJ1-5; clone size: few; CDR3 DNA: TGTGCCAGCAGCCCTGTCCGGGCGTTATTCAATCAGCCCCAGCATTTT; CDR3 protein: CASSPVRALFNQPQHF
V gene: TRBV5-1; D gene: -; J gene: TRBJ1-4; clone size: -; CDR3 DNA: TGCGCCAGCAGCCTCCACGCAAGCACTAATGAAAAACTGTTTTTT; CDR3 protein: CASSLHASTNEKLFF
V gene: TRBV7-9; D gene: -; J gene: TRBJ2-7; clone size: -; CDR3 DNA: TGTGCCAGCAGCCCGCCGGGACAATGGGGCGAGCAGTACTTC; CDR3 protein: CASSPPGQWGEQYF
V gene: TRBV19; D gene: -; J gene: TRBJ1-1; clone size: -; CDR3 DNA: TGTGCCAGTAGTGACAGTCTGAACACTGAAGCTTTCTTT; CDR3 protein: CASSDSLNTEAFF
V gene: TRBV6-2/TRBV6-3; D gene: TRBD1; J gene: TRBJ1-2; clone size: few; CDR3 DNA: TGTGCCAGCAGTTGGGCCGGACAGGAAAGCTATGGCTACACCTTC; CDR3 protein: CASSWAGQESYGYTF
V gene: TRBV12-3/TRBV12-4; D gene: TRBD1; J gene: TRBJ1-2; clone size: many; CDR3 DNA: TGTGCCAGCAGTCGGGACAGTGACGACTATGGCTACACCTTC; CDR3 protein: CASSRDSDDYGYTF
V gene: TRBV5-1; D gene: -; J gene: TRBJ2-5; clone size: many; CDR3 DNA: TGCGCCAGCAGCTTGGTTGGGGACCAAGAGACCCAGTACTTC; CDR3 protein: CASSLVGDQETQYF
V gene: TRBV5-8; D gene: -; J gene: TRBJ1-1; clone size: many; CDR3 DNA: TGTGCCAGCAGCTTGGCAGTGGGCGCGGGGAACACTGAAGCTTTCTTT; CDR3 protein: CASSLAVGAGNTEAFF
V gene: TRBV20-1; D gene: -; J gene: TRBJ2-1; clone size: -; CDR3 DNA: TGCAGTGCACTACACAGCTCCTACAATGAGCAGTTCTTC; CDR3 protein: CSALHSSYNEQFF
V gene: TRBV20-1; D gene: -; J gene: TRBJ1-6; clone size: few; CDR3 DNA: TGCAGTGCTAGCCCCACAACCGGGGATTCACCCCTCCACTTT; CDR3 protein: CSASPTTGDSPLHF
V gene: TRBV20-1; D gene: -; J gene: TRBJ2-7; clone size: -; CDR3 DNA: TGCAGTGCTAGTCTACCGGGGGCACACGAGCAGTACTTC; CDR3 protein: CSASLPGAHEQYF
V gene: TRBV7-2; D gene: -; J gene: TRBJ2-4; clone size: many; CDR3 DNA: TGTGCCAGCAGCACCGGGGACATTCAGTACTTC; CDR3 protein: CASSTGDIQYF
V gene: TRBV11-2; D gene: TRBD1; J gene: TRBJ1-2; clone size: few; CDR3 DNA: TGTGCCAGCAGCTTCCCAGGGGGTCAAAACTATGGCTACACCTTC; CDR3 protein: CASSFPGGQNYGYTF
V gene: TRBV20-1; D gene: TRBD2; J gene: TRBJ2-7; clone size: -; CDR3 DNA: TGCAGTGCCGTACGTCTAGCGGGGGTTTACGAGCAGTACTTC; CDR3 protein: CSAVRLAGVYEQYF
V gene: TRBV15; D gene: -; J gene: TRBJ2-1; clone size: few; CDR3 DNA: TGTGCCACCAGCAGAGGAGAGTGGGATGAGCAGTTCTTC; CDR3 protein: CATSRGEWDEQFF
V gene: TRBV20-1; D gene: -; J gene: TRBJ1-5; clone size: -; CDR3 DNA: TGCAGTGCCAAAGGGCTATCCGGTCAGCCCCAGCATTTT; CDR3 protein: CSAKGLSGQPQHF
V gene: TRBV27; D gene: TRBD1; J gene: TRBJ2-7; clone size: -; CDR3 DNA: TGTGCCAGCAGTCAAATTGGACAGGGAAGGAACGAGCAGTACTTC; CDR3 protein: CASSQIGQGRNEQYF
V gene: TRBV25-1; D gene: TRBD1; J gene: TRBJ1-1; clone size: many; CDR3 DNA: TGTGCCAGCAGTGTAACAGGGGGCACCACTGAAGCTTTCTTT; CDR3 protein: CASSVTGGTTEAFF
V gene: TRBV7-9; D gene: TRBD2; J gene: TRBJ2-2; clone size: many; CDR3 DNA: TGTGCCAGCAGCCCTAAAGAATTTCCGGGACTAGCGGGGCGCACCGGGGAGCTGTTTTTT; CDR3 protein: CASSPKEFPGLAGRTGELFF
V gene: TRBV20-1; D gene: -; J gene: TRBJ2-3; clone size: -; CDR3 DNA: TGCAGTGCTTGGGACTCTAGGACAGATACGCAGTATTTT; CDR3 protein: CSAWDSRTDTQYF
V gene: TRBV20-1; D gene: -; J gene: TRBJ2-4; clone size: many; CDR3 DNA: TGCAGTACCTATGGAGGGGATGCCAAAAACATTCAGTACTTC; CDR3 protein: CSTYGGDAKNIQYF
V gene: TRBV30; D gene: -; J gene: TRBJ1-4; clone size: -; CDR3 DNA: TGTGCCTGGAGTGTAATACAGTATAATGAAAAACTGTTTTTT; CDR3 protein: CAWSVIQYNEKLFF
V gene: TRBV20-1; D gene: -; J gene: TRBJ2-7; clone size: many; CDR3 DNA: TGCAGTGCCACTCCGCAGGCGTACGAGCAGTACTTC; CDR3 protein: CSATPQAYEQYF
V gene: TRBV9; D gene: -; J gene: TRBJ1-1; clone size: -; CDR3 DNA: TGTGCCAGCAGCCCGGGCCAAGTGGGCACTGAAGCTTTCTTT; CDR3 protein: CASSPGQVGTEAFF
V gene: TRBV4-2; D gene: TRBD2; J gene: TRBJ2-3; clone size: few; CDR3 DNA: TGTGCCAGCAGCCAAGATCGGTCTAGCGGAAACACAGATACGCAGTATTTT; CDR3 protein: CASSQDRSSGNTDTQYF
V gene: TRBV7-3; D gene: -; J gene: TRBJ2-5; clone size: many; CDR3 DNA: TGTGCCAGCAGTAAAACGGGCCTAAGGGAAGAGACCCAGTACTTC; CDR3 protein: CASSKTGLREETQYF
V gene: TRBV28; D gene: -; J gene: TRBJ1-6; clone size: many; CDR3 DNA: TGTGCCAGCAGTTTGTTACAGGGTACCAATTCACCCCTCCACTTT; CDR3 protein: CASSLLQGTNSPLHF